This T cell receptor (beta chain) was sequenced for a study of cytomegalovirus exposure and HLA in healthy donors. General study results and limits: As was reported, the classifier diagnosed cytomegalovirus status with high specificity and sensitivity. In an earlier analysis, most TCR beta V segments were productive about 87% or about 30% of the time.

Points on this clone: As yet, its antigen is unknown.

The CDR3 spans 13 residues. Germline CDR1 reads MNHEY; CDR2 reads SMNVEV (reference sequence). This PCR relied on a set of 60 Vbeta primers and 13 Jbeta primers. Sequencing used immunoSEQ multiplex PCR; TCRdb keeps in-frame clones, though not all of them. Of approximately 77,000 clones listed, under 80% are singletons. The clonotype originates from a male donor in good health and CMV-seropositive. The sample consisted of PBMCs. The chain couples TRBV27 to TRBJ2-5; D remains ambiguous. The DNA end is a closer match to TRBJ2-7, so the J assignment may be wrong. In DNA, the CDR3 is TGTGCCAGCAGTTTATCCCAGGCCTACGAGCAGTACTTC. Translation gives CASSLSQAYEQYF.